Listed here are 29 T cell receptor beta chains from one sample, sequenced in a study of blood T cell repertoires in COVID-19. Some clones are missing from TCRdb's copy, which holds only in-frame ones; the method was immunoSEQ multiplex PCR. The top ten hold more than 3% of the sample, which has 200,000 to 250,000 clones, about 90% seen once. What was sequenced was PBMCs or T cells enriched from blood (not recorded which). The source of these receptors is a woman aged 25 to 39 who had been exposed to COVID-19.

The chain uses TRBV4-1 and TRBJ1-1; D ambiguous. Deletions cut 0 bases from V and 4 bases from J, with 21 bases between. The CDR3 has 18 amino acids. In germline, CDR1 is MGHRA, CDR2 YSYEKL. The CDR3 sequence is CASSQDFRTHSEVTEAFF. The CDR3 DNA follows: TGCGCCAGCAGCCAAGATTTCAGGACCCACTCGGAGGTCACTGAAGCTTTCTTT.

The rearrangement joins TRBV7-9 to TRBJ1-1, with a possible D match to TRBD1 (6 bases). Germline V lookup: CDR1 SEHNR, CDR2 FQNEAQ (reference sequence). Trimming took 6 bases from V and 6 from J, leaving 17 bases between them. The CDR3 sequence is 14 residues long. The chain's CDR3 is CASSSSNRVAEAFF. CDR3 nucleotides: TGTGCCAGCAGTTCCTCCAACAGGGTCGCTGAAGCTTTCTTT.

The chain employs TRBV19 and TRBJ1-1, with D possibly matching TRBD1 (6 bases). The CDR3 spans 16 residues. Per the germline V gene, CDR1 is LNHDA and CDR2 is SQIVND (reference sequence). Trimming cost V 3 bases and J 4 bases, with 18 bases left between them. The DNA of the CDR3 is TGTGCCAGTAGTATGGTCACAGGGCCTCTTCCCACTGAAGCTTTCTTT. Translating it yields CASSMVTGPLPTEAFF. Full variable domain (missing parts from reference TRBV19 and TRBJ1-1): DGGITQSPKYLFRKEGQNVTLSCEQNLNHDAMYWYRQDPGQGLRLIYYSQIVNDFQKGDIAEGYSVSREKKESFPLTVTSAQKNPTAFYLCASSMVTGPLPTEAFFGQGTRLTVV.

The chain links TRBV6-5 to TRBJ1-4; the D is unclear. CDR3 size: 15 residues. The V end lost 6 bases, the J end lost 4 bases, and 15 bases lay between the germline ends. Per the germline V gene, CDR1 is MNHEY and CDR2 is SVGAGI. The CDR3 DNA reads as TGTGCCAGCAGAGTTCCGGGTCTCCTTAATGAAAAACTGTTTTTT. Translated: CASRVPGLLNEKLFF.

The rearrangement uses TRBV29-1 and TRBJ2-1, with D unclear. V dropped 3 bases and J dropped 6 bases, with 6 bases sitting between them. The CDR3 covers 11 residues. CDR1 and CDR2 (germline): SQVTM, ANQGSEA. This CDR3 reads CSVDRSNEQFF. The DNA for the CDR3 is TGCAGCGTTGACAGATCCAATGAGCAGTTCTTC.

This clone turned up a few times. The CDR3 DNA reads TGTGCCAGCAGTGGGACAGGGGGTATGAACACTGAAGCTTTCTTT. This translates into CASSGTGGMNTEAFF. The chain has TRBV6-1 and TRBJ1-1; 10 bases align to TRBD1. CDR3 length: 15 residues. The V gene end was trimmed by 4 bases and the J gene end by 0 bases; junction bases not matched to a gene: 2. The germline gives CDR1 MNHNS, CDR2 SASEGT.

The chain combines TRBV25-1 with TRBJ2-1; TRBD2 aligns across 8 bases. V lost 2 bases and J lost 1; bases outside the gene matches: 7. The CDR3 loop spans 17 amino acids. The germline CDR1 and CDR2 sequences are MGHDK and SYGVNS. CDR3 sequence (DNA): TGTGCCAGCAGTGAAGCCGGCCGCGGGAGGTCCTACAATGAGCAGTTCTTC. It codes for CASSEAGRGRSYNEQFF.

This clone appeared a few times. The chain has TRBV19 and TRBJ2-1, with 8 bases that match TRBD2. The ends lost 6 bases at V and 4 bases at J; junction bases unmatched: 2. CDR3 size: 13 residues. Germline CDR1 is LNHDA and CDR2 is SQIVND (reference sequence). This CDR3 reads CASSGRGYNEQFF. The CDR3 DNA sequence: TGTGCCAGTAGCGGGAGGGGGTACAATGAGCAGTTCTTC.

The chain links TRBV5-1 to TRBJ2-7, with D possibly matching TRBD1 (5 bases). Germline-derived CDR1 and CDR2 are SGHRS and YFSETQ. This CDR3 region has 17 residues. Trimming left V 0 bases short and J 8 bases short, with 24 bases between. The CDR3: CASSLVRVRDSSIQQYF. In nucleotides, the CDR3 is TGCGCCAGCAGCTTGGTTCGGGTCCGTGACAGTAGTATTCAGCAGTACTTC.

The chain combines TRBV12-3 or TRBV12-4 with TRBJ2-7; 8 bases match TRBD1. The CDR3 contains 13 residues. Trimming removed 7 bases from V and 1 base from J; junction bases left unmatched: 3. CDR3 nucleotide sequence: TGTGCCAGCACCCGGACAGGGTCCTACGAGCAGTACTTC. It codes for CASTRTGSYEQYF.

A few counts support this clone. The genes are TRBV5-1 and TRBJ2-7; 14 nucleotides agree with TRBD2. CDR3 length: 18 amino acids. CDR1 and CDR2 (germline): SGHRS, YFSETQ. V lost 4 bases to trimming and J lost 3 bases; unmatched junction nucleotides: 12. CDR3 region: CASSPRGTSGSLGYEQYF. The CDR3 DNA follows: TGCGCCAGCAGCCCGAGGGGGACTAGCGGGAGCCTCGGCTACGAGCAGTACTTC.

The chain has TRBV12-5 and TRBJ2-7; TRBD2 aligns across 13 bases. Per the germline V gene, CDR1 is LGHNT and CDR2 is FRNRAP. V lost 7 bases and J lost 5; bases outside the gene matches: 14. This CDR3 is built from 17 residues. CDR3 amino acids: CASARLWTSGSGNEQYF. The CDR3 DNA reads TGTGCTAGTGCCAGACTCTGGACTAGCGGGAGTGGGAACGAGCAGTACTTC. Together with reference TRBV12-5 and TRBJ2-7, the CDR3 gives the full variable domain: DARVTQTPRHKVTEMGQEVTMRCQPILGHNTVFWYRQTMMQGLELLAYFRNRAPLDDSGMPKDRFSAEMPDATLATLKIQPSEPRDSAVYFCASARLWTSGSGNEQYFGPGTRLTVT.

The V and J genes are TRBV11-2 and TRBJ2-7; 8 nucleotides line up with TRBD2. CDR1 is SGHAT and CDR2 is FQNNGV in the germline V gene. V dropped 3 bases and J dropped 2; count of bases not matched to a gene: 6. This CDR3 is built from 15 residues. The CDR3 is CASSFRTSLTYEQYF. In DNA, the CDR3 is TGTGCCAGCAGCTTTAGGACTAGCCTAACCTACGAGCAGTACTTC.

The CDR3 loop reads CASSSGEPGDTQYF. CDR3 coding DNA: TGTGCCAGCAGCTCAGGCGAGCCAGGGGATACGCAGTATTTT. The rearrangement links TRBV11-3 to TRBJ2-3; TRBD1 might be the D (5 bases). The CDR3 runs to 14 residues. The germline V gene has CDR1 SGHNT and CDR2 YENEEA. The ends were cut back, 4 bases at V and 6 bases at J, with 14 bases in the middle.

The chain employs TRBV5-4 and TRBJ1-2, with D tentatively TRBD1 (6 bases). CDR3 length: 16 residues. V gave up 4 bases and J gave up 4 bases, with 20 bases separating them. Germline V gene data show CDR1 as SGHNT and CDR2 as YYREEE (reference sequence). Here the CDR3 reads CASSRKITGTPYGYTF. The CDR3 DNA follows: TGTGCCAGCAGCAGAAAAATCACCGGGACACCCTATGGCTACACCTTC.

This chain joins TRBV30 and TRBJ1-2; TRBD1 aligns across 8 bases. This CDR3 is built from 13 residues. Germline loops: CDR1 GTSNPN, CDR2 SVGIG (reference sequence). V lost 5 bases and J lost 6; bases outside the gene matches: 8. CDR3 nucleotide sequence: TGTGCCTGGGATTCCTACAGGGGGGATGGCTACACCTTC. It specifies CAWDSYRGDGYTF. Complete variable domain (other parts from reference TRBV30 and TRBJ1-2): SQTIHQWPATLVQPVGSPLSLECTVEGTSNPNLYWYRQAAGRGLQLLFYSVGIGQISSEVPQNLSASRPQDRQFILSSKKLLLSDSGFYLCAWDSYRGDGYTFGSGTRLTVV.

The CDR3 DNA reads TGTGCCAGCTCACCATATAGAATCCCTTACAATGAGCAGTTCTTC. This codes for CASSPYRIPYNEQFF. The chain combines TRBV18 with TRBJ2-1; unclear D gene. This CDR3 has 15 amino acids. Trimming took off 2 bases at V and 4 bases at J, with 12 bases between the two ends. Looked up from germline, CDR1 is KGHSH and CDR2 is LQKENI.

The CDR3 reads CASRYRPTGELFF. The DNA for the CDR3 is TGTGCCAGCAGGTACAGACCCACCGGGGAGCTGTTTTTT. V usage is TRBV3-1 (or the pseudogene TRBV3-2) and J usage is TRBJ2-2; D ambiguous. The CDR3 is made up of 13 amino acids. V was pared by 6 bases and J by 4 bases, with 9 bases between. Looked up from germline, CDR1 is LGHDT and CDR2 is YNNKEL (reference sequence).

The CDR3 sequence: CASSGGLTNEQFF. CDR3 DNA: TGTGCCAGCAGCGGTGGACTAACCAATGAGCAGTTCTTC. The J gene is TRBJ2-1, the V gene TRBV9, with a possible D match to TRBD2 (6 bases). Germline CDR1 is SGDLS and CDR2 is YYNGEE. With 3 bases removed from V and 6 bases from J, the gap between germline ends came to 10 bases. This CDR3 is built from 13 residues.

The chain links TRBV27 to TRBJ1-4, with no clear D. Germline assignment: CDR1 MNHEY and CDR2 SMNVEV (reference sequence). Trimming took off 2 bases at V and 6 bases at J, with 7 bases between the two ends. This CDR3 comprises 13 residues. The CDR3 region has the DNA TGTGCCAGCAGTTTAACGGGGTATGAAAAACTGTTTTTT. Amino acids: CASSLTGYEKLFF.

This chain joins TRBV5-1 and TRBJ2-7; 10 nucleotides match TRBD1. The CDR3 runs to 17 residues. The V gene end was trimmed by 1 base and the J gene end by 3 bases; junction bases not matched to a gene: 10. The germline CDR1 and CDR2 sequences are SGHRS and YFSETQ. The DNA of the CDR3 is TGCGCCAGCAGCTTGACGAGGTCTGGGACAGGGGTCTACGAGCAGTACTTC. This translates into CASSLTRSGTGVYEQYF.

The rearrangement joins TRBV6-6 to TRBJ2-3; D perhaps matches TRBD2 (6 bases). CDR1 and CDR2 (germline): MNHNY, SVGAGI (reference sequence). Trimming took 8 bases from V and 3 from J, leaving 18 bases between them. The CDR3 has 15 amino acids. The CDR3 nucleotides read TGTGCCAGCGACAAGTGGGCAGGGAGGACAGATACGCAGTATTTT. It codes for CASDKWAGRTDTQYF.

This chain joins TRBV5-1 and TRBJ2-7; TRBD1 agrees at 8 bases. This CDR3 is built from 16 residues. Trimming took 3 bases from V and 6 from J; bases not matched to a gene: 14. Per germline, CDR1 SGHRS and CDR2 YFSETQ. Written as DNA, the CDR3 is TGCGCCAGCAGCTACCGTTCGGGACAGGTCATCGTCGAGCAGTACTTC. Translating it yields CASSYRSGQVIVEQYF. The full variable domain, completed using reference TRBV5-1 and TRBJ2-7, is KAGVTQTPRYLIKTRGQQVTLSCSPISGHRSVSWYQQTPGQGLQFLFEYFSETQRNKGNFPGRFSGRQFSNSRSEMNVSTLELGDSALYLCASSYRSGQVIVEQYFGPGTRLTVT.

This clone turned up a few times. This rearrangement joins TRBV19 to TRBJ1-3, with no clear D. With 5 bases removed from V and 1 base from J, the gap between germline ends came to 12 bases. Germline lookup yields CDR1 LNHDA and CDR2 SQIVND (reference sequence). The CDR3 covers 15 residues. This CDR3 is CASSFLTVSGNTIYF. The DNA for the CDR3 is TGTGCCAGTAGTTTCCTCACGGTATCTGGAAACACCATATATTTT.

CDR3 residues: CASSPTGSSGNTIYF. The CDR3 DNA sequence: TGTGCCAGCAGCCCGACAGGCAGCTCTGGAAACACCATATATTTT. The rearrangement uses TRBV14 and TRBJ1-3, with D possibly being TRBD1 (6 bases). The CDR3 is made up of 15 amino acids. Germline V gene lookup returns CDR1 SGHDN and CDR2 FVKESK. V was shortened by 4 bases and J by 0 bases, with 10 bases between the two germline ends.

The J gene is TRBJ2-7, the V gene TRBV5-1, with TRBD2 as a possible D gene (5 bases). V lost 0 bases and J lost 7, with 14 bases in between. The germline V gene encodes CDR1 SGHRS and CDR2 YFSETQ. The CDR3 spans 14 residues. CDR3 nucleotide sequence: TGCGCCAGCAGCTTGGTGGCGGGCAAGGGTGAGCAGTACTTC. It translates to CASSLVAGKGEQYF.

V is TRBV27 and J is TRBJ2-5; 12 bases agree with TRBD2. With 4 bases clipped from V and 5 bases from J, the junction kept 14 bases outside the gene matches. The CDR3 spans 18 residues. Looked up from germline, CDR1 is MNHEY and CDR2 is SMNVEV (reference sequence). DNA for the CDR3: TGTGCCAGCAGTTCACTCAACGGACTAGCGGGGAGGGGGGAGACCCAGTACTTC. It translates to CASSSLNGLAGRGETQYF.

V gene TRBV10-2 combines with J gene TRBJ1-5; perhaps TRBD1 as D (6 bases). The CDR3 runs 14 residues. Trimming cost V 3 bases and J 7 bases, with 13 bases left between them. Germline CDR1 and CDR2: WSHSY and SAAADI. The CDR3 sequence is CASSEQGRGQPQHF. Written as DNA, the CDR3 is TGCGCCAGCAGTGAACAGGGAAGAGGGCAGCCCCAGCATTTT.

The chain links TRBV6-5 to TRBJ1-5; no firm D call. The germline gives CDR1 MNHEY, CDR2 SVGAGI. There are 12 residues in the CDR3. V gave up 4 bases and J gave up 9 bases, with 10 bases separating them. The CDR3, as DNA: TGTGCCAGCAGTTCCAGAGGTTGGCCCCAGCATTTT. Protein sequence: CASSSRGWPQHF.